The 30 T cell receptor beta chains listed next were all sequenced from one sample in a study of blood T cells in healthy people across ages. The use of a sample-barcoded 5' primer and a J-beta primer mix characterized a second PCR of about 7 to 12 cycles. TCRdb reanalysed the 5' RACE reads using MiXCR and keeps one entry per CDR3 protein. Among roughly 680,000 distinct CDR3 sequences listed, 20% to 25% were seen once. The sequencing input was blood. The receptors were sampled from a man between 65 and 85 years old in good health.

This clonotype was detected many times. The chain links TRBV20-1 to TRBJ2-1; 9 positions match TRBD2. The germline CDR1 and CDR2 sequences are DFQATT and SNEGSKA (reference sequence). The J segment lost 3 bases and the V segment lost 1 base, leaving 4 bases of the junction unmatched. The CDR3 is made up of 15 amino acids. The CDR3 nucleotides read TGCAGTGCTAGAGGACTAGCGGAGCGCTACAATGAGCAGTTCTTC. It encodes CSARGLAERYNEQFF.

This clonotype has more than one count but fewer than ten. The chain carries TRBV19 and TRBJ1-1; unclear D gene. V was clipped by 6 bases and J by 5 bases, with 16 bases between them. This CDR3 is 14 amino acids long. CDR1 and CDR2 from the germline V gene are LNHDA and SQIVND (reference sequence). For the CDR3, the DNA is TGTGCCAGTAGATGGGTTAGTGGGGTGACTGAAGCTTTCTTT. Translating it yields CASRWVSGVTEAFF.

The CDR3 region is CASSELGTSYNEQFF. CDR3 sequence (DNA): TGTGCCAGCAGTGAATTGGGGACTAGCTACAATGAGCAGTTCTTC. The chain couples TRBV2 to TRBJ2-1, with 8 positions matching TRBD2. The CDR3 covers 15 residues. Germline V CDR1 and CDR2: SNHLY, FYNNEI. V shed 2 bases, J shed 3 bases, and the junction held 3 bases outside the gene matches. The whole variable domain, filled in from reference TRBV2 and TRBJ2-1, reads EPEVTQTPSHQVTQMGQEVILRCVPISNHLYFYWYRQILGQKVEFLVSFYNNEISEKSEIFDDQFSVERPDGSNFTLKIRSTKLEDSAMYFCASSELGTSYNEQFFGPGTRLTVL.

For the CDR3, the DNA is TGTGCCAGCAGGGGCAAAAGGGGAAACACCATATATTTT. It is translated as CASRGKRGNTIYF. This chain connects TRBV13 to TRBJ1-3; D not certain. The V gene's germline CDR1 is PRHDT and CDR2 FYEKMQ (reference sequence). Deletions cut 6 bases from V and 4 bases from J, with 10 bases between. This CDR3 spans 13 amino acids. Supplemented by reference TRBV13 and TRBJ1-3, the full variable domain reads AAGVIQSPRHLIKEKRETATLKCYPIPRHDTVYWYQQGPGQDPQFLISFYEKMQSDKGSIPDRFSAQQFSDYHSELNMSSLELGDSALYFCASRGKRGNTIYFGEGSWLTVV.

This clonotype showed up just a few times. Since no conserved phenylalanine or tryptophan closes the CDR3, a read error is the likely cause. No DNA is shown, since the ends of the CDR3 on it are uncertain; the CDR3 is the one TCRdb lists. The CDR3 spells CASSNTSGSYIQYL. This sequence joins TRBV21-1 and TRBJ2-4; TRBD2, the table's D call, was not compared with the DNA. TRBV21-1 is recorded as a pseudogene. The CDR3 is 14 amino acids in total, end residues counted.

CDR3 region: CTAGSSYEQYF. For the CDR3, the DNA is TGCACCGCAGGCAGCTCCTACGAGCAGTACTTC. This sequence joins TRBV20-1 and TRBJ2-7; no clear D gene. This CDR3 spans 11 amino acids. CDR1 is DFQATT, CDR2 SNEGSKA, per germline (reference sequence).

Concerning this clonotype: It may be a read error: a sequence one base away is much more abundant. V gene TRBV7-9 combines with J gene TRBJ2-5, with D possibly matching TRBD1 (6 bases). V was cut by 7 bases and J by 2 bases, with 20 bases left in between. The germline V gene encodes CDR1 SEHNR and CDR2 FQNEAQ (reference sequence). This CDR3 contains 16 residues. The CDR3 DNA is TGTGCCAGCAACTCAAACAGGGAAGCACCTCAAGAGACCCAGTACTTC. Encoded protein: CASNSNREAPQETQYF.

The J gene is TRBJ2-3, the V gene TRBV4-1; 11 bases fit TRBD2. The length of the CDR3 is 16 residues. Germline assignment: CDR1 MGHRA and CDR2 YSYEKL. Trimming cost V 1 base and J 4 bases; bases outside gene matches: 4. Here the CDR3 reads CASSQALAGGSDTQYF. The CDR3 coding sequence is TGCGCCAGCAGCCAAGCTCTAGCGGGAGGATCAGATACGCAGTATTTT.

CDR3 DNA sequence: TGTGCCAGCAGCCCAAACGCCAGGGCTAGCGGGAGGACCTACAATGAGCAGTTCTTC. This sequence encodes CASSPNARASGRTYNEQFF. V and J are TRBV7-2 and TRBJ2-1; 11 bases are shared with TRBD2. Trimming at V came to 5 bases and at J to 2 bases, leaving 14 bases not matched to a gene. Germline V gives CDR1 SGHTA, CDR2 FQGNSA. The CDR3 is made up of 19 amino acids. Full variable domain (remainder filled in from reference TRBV7-2 and TRBJ2-1): GAGVSQSPSNKVTEKGKDVELRCDPISGHTALYWYRQSLGQGLEFLIYFQGNSAPDKSGLPSDRFSAERTGGSVSTLTIQRTQQEDSAVYLCASSPNARASGRTYNEQFFGPGTRLTVL.

This chain connects TRBV5-1 to TRBJ1-4; a possible D gene is TRBD1 (6 bases). V gave up 1 base and J gave up 13 bases, with 26 bases separating them. Per germline, CDR1 SGHRS and CDR2 YFSETQ. The CDR3 sequence is 17 residues long. CDR3 in DNA: TGCGCCAGCAGCTTGTCAGGTCCGGGCAGGCGACAGGAGAGACTGTTTTTT. This encodes CASSLSGPGRRQERLFF.

This clonotype was picked up a small number of times. The CDR3 here is CASSLRQGRYGYTF. The CDR3 DNA sequence: TGTGCCAGCAGCCTTCGACAGGGCAGATATGGCTACACCTTC. V and J are TRBV7-8 and TRBJ1-2, with 7 bases matching TRBD1. Trimming at V came to 5 bases and at J to 5 bases, leaving 8 bases not matched to a gene. This CDR3 comprises 14 residues. Per the germline V gene, CDR1 is SGHVS and CDR2 is FQNEAQ.

This clonotype was detected ten times or more. The chain combines TRBV6-2 or TRBV6-3 with TRBJ2-1; 9 positions match TRBD2. With V trimmed by 0 bases and J by 4 bases, 7 bases remained unmatched. The germline V gene has CDR1 MNHEY and CDR2 SVGEGT. The length of the CDR3 is 17 residues. The CDR3 DNA follows: TGTGCCAGCAGTTACTCCCCTGCGGGAGGGATTTACAATGAGCAGTTCTTC. As protein: CASSYSPAGGIYNEQFF.

The V and J genes are TRBV20-1 and TRBJ2-5; D possibly corresponds to TRBD1 (6 bases). This CDR3 has 12 residues. CDR1 DFQATT and CDR2 SNEGSKA come from the germline V gene (reference sequence). The CDR3 region is CSLNKGVETQYF. The CDR3 nucleotides are TGCTCCCTGAACAAGGGGGTCGAGACCCAGTACTTC.

The CDR3 DNA is TGTGCCAGCAGTTCGTGGGTATTAGGACAGGGGGCCTACGAGCAGTACTTC. It encodes CASSSWVLGQGAYEQYF. This chain uses TRBV12-3 or TRBV12-4 with TRBJ2-7, with TRBD1 identical over 10 bases. The CDR3 covers 17 residues. V lost 4 bases, J lost 2 bases, and 11 bases stayed unmatched.

The chain employs TRBV6-5 and TRBJ2-5; no definite D call. V lost 2 bases, J lost 5 bases, and 12 bases lay in between. This CDR3 is 14 amino acids long. CDR1 and CDR2 (germline): MNHEY, SVGAGI. The CDR3 nucleotides read TGTGCCAGCAGTTACGGTACAGTTCCGGAGACCCAGTACTTC. It specifies CASSYGTVPETQYF.

The chain couples TRBV11-3 to TRBJ2-2; D is uncertain. V was trimmed by 5 bases and J by 4 bases, leaving 17 bases between them. Germline CDR1 reads SGHNT; CDR2 reads YENEEA. This CDR3 region has 16 residues. CDR3 sequence (DNA): TGTGCCAGCAGCCCCCCGAACGGTCGGAGCACCGGGGAGCTGTTTTTT. Protein product: CASSPPNGRSTGELFF. The entire variable domain, with the rest obtained from reference TRBV11-3 and TRBJ2-2, is as follows: EAGVVQSPRYKIIEKKQPVAFWCNPISGHNTLYWYLQNLGQGPELLIRYENEEAVDDSQLPKDRFSAERLKGVDSTLKIQPAELGDSAVYLCASSPPNGRSTGELFFGEGSRLTVL.

CDR3 bases: TGTGCCAGCAGACTACAGGGAAATGTCCATTCCTACGAGCAGTACTTC. Amino acids: CASRLQGNVHSYEQYF. The chain is built from TRBV27 and TRBJ2-7; D is perhaps TRBD1 (6 bases). Per the germline V gene, CDR1 is MNHEY and CDR2 is SMNVEV (reference sequence). The CDR3 consists of 16 residues. Trimming took off 6 bases at V and 1 base at J, with 19 bases between the two ends.

This clonotype has more than one count but fewer than ten. The chain joins TRBV12-3 or TRBV12-4 to TRBJ2-1; 9 positions match TRBD1. The V gene end was trimmed by 3 bases and the J gene end by 8 bases; junction bases not matched to a gene: 8. This CDR3 spans 15 amino acids. CDR3 DNA sequence: TGTGCCAGCAGTTTTACAGGGGGCCAAATTGATGAGCAGTTCTTC. Its protein product is CASSFTGGQIDEQFF.

The chain links TRBV6-6 to TRBJ2-5, with TRBD2 matching 9 bases. The J call may not be correct, given that the DNA end is closer to TRBJ2-7. CDR3 length: 14 residues. CDR1 is MNHNY, CDR2 SVGAGI, per germline (reference sequence). The CDR3 protein is CASSITSGLYEQYF. In nucleotides, the CDR3 is TGTGCCAGCAGTATAACTAGCGGGCTCTACGAGCAGTACTTC.

This clonotype was found a few times. This chain joins TRBV10-3 and TRBJ2-7, with 10 bases lining up with TRBD2. This CDR3 has 13 amino acids. In germline, CDR1 is ENHRY, CDR2 SYGVKD. J lost 8 bases, V lost 7 bases, and 8 bases had no gene match. In DNA form, the CDR3 reads TGTGCCATCACGGCGGAGCGGGAGGGCAAGCAGTACTTC. Encoded protein: CAITAEREGKQYF.

The chain couples TRBV20-1 to TRBJ2-1, with D tentatively TRBD2 (6 bases). CDR1 DFQATT and CDR2 SNEGSKA come from the germline V gene (reference sequence). Deletions cut 6 bases from V and 1 base from J, with 19 bases between. There are 16 residues in the CDR3. For the CDR3, the DNA is TGCAGTGCCCTCGGGGAGGCGGCACCGTCCTACAATGAGCAGTTCTTC. This codes for CSALGEAAPSYNEQFF.

This clonotype has just a few counts. This may arise from a read error, as a much more abundant clone is one base away. CDR3 nucleotide sequence: TGTGCCAGCACTTGGACTAGCGGGTCCAATGAGCAGTTCTTC. Translated, it gives CASTWTSGSNEQFF. This chain links TRBV12-3 or TRBV12-4 with TRBJ2-5; 11 bases line up with TRBD2. The DNA end is more similar to TRBJ2-1, so the J call may be wrong. The CDR3 totals 14 residues.

This chain joins TRBV12-5 and TRBJ2-5; D tentatively fits TRBD1 or TRBD2 (5 bases each). The J call may not be correct, given that the DNA end is closer to TRBJ2-7. The CDR3 spans 14 residues. Germline CDR1 and CDR2: LGHNT and FRNRAP. Here the CDR3 reads CASGFLGASYEQYF. For the CDR3, the DNA is TGTGCTAGTGGTTTTCTCGGGGCTTCCTACGAGCAGTACTTC.

This sequence joins TRBV7-2 and TRBJ2-3; TRBD1 might be the D (5 bases). Trimming shortened V by 0 bases and J by 3 bases, and 10 bases separated the two germline ends. CDR1 SGHTA and CDR2 FQGNSA come from the germline V gene. This CDR3 spans 15 amino acids. CDR3 nucleotide sequence: TGTGCCAGCAGCTTAGCGAATCAGGGAACAGATACGCAGTATTTT. Translated, it gives CASSLANQGTDTQYF.

The genes are TRBV9 and TRBJ2-1; 7 bases fit TRBD2. V lost 2 bases and J lost 6; bases outside the gene matches: 11. This CDR3 spans 16 amino acids. Germline-derived CDR1 and CDR2 are SGDLS and YYNGEE. As DNA, the CDR3 is TGTGCCAGCAGCGTTATGGCGGGAGAATGGTCCAATGAGCAGTTCTTC. Residues: CASSVMAGEWSNEQFF.

The V gene is TRBV2, the J gene TRBJ2-7; D is uncertain. The CDR3 runs to 12 residues. Germline-derived CDR1 and CDR2 are SNHLY and FYNNEI. Trimming stripped 8 bases from V and 2 bases from J, with 10 bases between. The CDR3 DNA sequence: TGTGCCAGCGGAATCTCCGCCTACGAGCAGTACTTC. This codes for CASGISAYEQYF.

This clonotype has only a few counts. The junction does not match germline at one end; this may be a read error. The rearrangement links TRBV6-1 to TRBJ2-3; 10 bases are a match to TRBD2. Germline V CDR1 and CDR2: MNHNS, SASEGT. The CDR3 contains 15 residues. The CDR3, as DNA: TGTGCCAGCAGGGAAGCGGGAGGGAACACAGATACGCAGTATTTT. Translating it yields CASREAGGNTDTQYF.

The chain links TRBV20-1 to TRBJ1-2; no firm D call. This CDR3 has 11 amino acids. Germline CDR1 reads DFQATT; CDR2 reads SNEGSKA (reference sequence). CDR3 amino acids: CGGLNNYGYTF. CDR3 sequence (DNA): TGCGGTGGTCTAAATAACTATGGCTACACCTTC.

This clonotype was found a few times. The gene calls are TRBV7-2 and TRBJ1-1; the D is unclear. Germline-derived CDR1 and CDR2 are SGHTA and FQGNSA. CDR3 length equals 14 residues. Trimming removed 5 bases from V and 1 base from J, with 11 bases in between. As DNA, the CDR3 is TGTGCCAGCAGCATCCGAGGTGGGAACACTGAAGCTTTCTTT. This sequence encodes CASSIRGGNTEAFF.

V usage is TRBV5-1 and J usage is TRBJ2-3, with a tentative D call TRBD2 (6 bases). The CDR3 is 15 residues long. Trimming cost V 0 bases and J 2 bases, with 10 bases left between them. From germline, CDR1 is SGHRS and CDR2 YFSETQ. DNA for the CDR3: TGCGCCAGCAGCTTGGAGGGAGGAGCCACAGATACGCAGTATTTT. Amino acid sequence: CASSLEGGATDTQYF.